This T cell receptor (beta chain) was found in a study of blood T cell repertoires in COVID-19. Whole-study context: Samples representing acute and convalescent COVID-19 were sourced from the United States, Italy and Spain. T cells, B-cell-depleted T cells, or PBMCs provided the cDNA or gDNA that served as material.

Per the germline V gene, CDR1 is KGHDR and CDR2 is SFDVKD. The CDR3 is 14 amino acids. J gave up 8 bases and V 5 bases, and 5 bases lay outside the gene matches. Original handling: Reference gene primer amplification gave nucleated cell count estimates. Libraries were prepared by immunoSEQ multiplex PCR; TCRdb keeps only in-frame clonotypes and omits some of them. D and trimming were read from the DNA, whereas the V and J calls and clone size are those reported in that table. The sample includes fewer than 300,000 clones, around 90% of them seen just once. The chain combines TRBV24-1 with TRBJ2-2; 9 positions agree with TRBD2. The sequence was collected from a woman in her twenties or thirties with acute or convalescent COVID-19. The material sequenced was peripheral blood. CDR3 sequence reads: CATSVGSGSGELFF. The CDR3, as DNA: TGTGCCACCAGTGTAGGTAGCGGGAGTGGGGAGCTGTTTTTT.